The T cell receptor beta chain under discussion was sequenced for a study of T cells in Graves' hyperthyroidism and ophthalmopathy. This clonotype came up many times. Authors of the study amplified TCR beta CDR3 regions from RNA transcripts. First-round RT-PCR of the TCR CDR3 relied on the HTBI primer set. TCRdb recomputed calls from the multiplex PCR reads with MiXCR, one row per CDR3 protein. In the table there are approximately 590,000 distinct CDR3 sequences, around a sixth of which are singletons. Patients showing uncontrolled infection, other autoimmune disease, pregnancy or lactation were ineligible. Germline assignment: CDR1 GTSNPN and CDR2 SVGIG (reference sequence). V was trimmed by 2 bases and J by 1 base, leaving 9 bases between them. The CDR3 consists of 13 residues.

The sample was blood. This sequence originates from a woman aged 30 to 39 with Graves' hyperthyroidism. V usage is TRBV30 and J usage is TRBJ2-7; TRBD2 is a possible D gene (5 bases). CDR3 loop: CAWSLGESYEQYF. DNA of the CDR3: TGTGCCTGGAGTCTCGGGGAGTCCTACGAGCAGTACTTC. The full variable domain, in which reference TRBV30 and TRBJ2-7 provide the parts outside the CDR3, is SQTIHQWPATLVQPVGSPLSLECTVEGTSNPNLYWYRQAAGRGLQLLFYSVGIGQISSEVPQNLSASRPQDRQFILSSKKLLLSDSGFYLCAWSLGESYEQYFGPGTRLTVT.